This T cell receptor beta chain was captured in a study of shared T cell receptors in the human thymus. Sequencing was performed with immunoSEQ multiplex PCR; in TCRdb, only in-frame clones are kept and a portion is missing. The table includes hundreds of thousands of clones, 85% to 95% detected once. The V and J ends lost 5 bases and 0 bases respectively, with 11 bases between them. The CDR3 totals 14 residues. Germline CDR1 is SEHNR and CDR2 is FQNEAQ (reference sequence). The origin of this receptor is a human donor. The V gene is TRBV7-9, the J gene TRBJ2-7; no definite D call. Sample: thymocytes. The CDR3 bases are TGTGCCAGCAGCCCCAGTGACGTCTCCTACGAGCAGTACTTC. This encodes CASSPSDVSYEQYF.